Here is one T cell receptor (beta chain) with its context. Its matching antigen is unknown. A single heparinised draw of about 100 mL on average was taken per donor. It was via CD45RO/CCR7/CD25/CD127/CD95/CD27 that CD4+ naive, central memory, regulatory and stem cell-like memory cells were sorted. This sample was taken from a study of beta chain features in type 1 diabetes. cDNA synthesis used the whole RNA isolate, giving expressed TCRB sequences. Profiled with immunoSEQ multiplex PCR; TCRdb holds only in-frame clones, not every one. The sample shows around 250,000 clones, 25% to 30% of them seen only once. V dropped 6 bases and J dropped 8; count of bases not matched to a gene: 3. Germline CDR1 SNHLY, CDR2 FYNNEI. The CDR3 totals 12 residues. Study observations and caveats: All four CD4+ subsets from Type 1 diabetes patients carried moderately but significantly shorter TCRB CDR3s. Since sequencing was performed on cDNA, cells with high TCR expression could be over-represented.

The clonotype originates from a man aged 25-45 years in good health. The genes are TRBV2 and TRBJ2-1, with 8 bases matching TRBD1. Sequenced material: central memory CD4+ T cells from blood. DNA of the CDR3: TGTGCCAGCAGGCCAGGGGGCCATGAGCAGTTCTTC. It is translated as CASRPGGHEQFF.